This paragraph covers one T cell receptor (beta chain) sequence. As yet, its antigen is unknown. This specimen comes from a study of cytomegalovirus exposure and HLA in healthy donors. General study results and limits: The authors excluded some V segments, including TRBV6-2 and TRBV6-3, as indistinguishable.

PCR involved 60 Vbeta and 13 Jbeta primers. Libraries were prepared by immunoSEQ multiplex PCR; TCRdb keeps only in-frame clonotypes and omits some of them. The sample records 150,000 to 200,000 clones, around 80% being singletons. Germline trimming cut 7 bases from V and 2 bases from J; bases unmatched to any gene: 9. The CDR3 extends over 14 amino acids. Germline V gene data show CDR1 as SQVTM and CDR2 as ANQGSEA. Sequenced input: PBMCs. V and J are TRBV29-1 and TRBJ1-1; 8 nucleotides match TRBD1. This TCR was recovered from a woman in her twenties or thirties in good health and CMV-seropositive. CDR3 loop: CSASFGTGNTEAFF. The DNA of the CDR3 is TGCAGCGCAAGCTTCGGGACAGGTAACACTGAAGCTTTCTTT.